A single sample gave rise to the 32 T cell receptor beta chains below, sequenced in a study of identical twins. MiXCR, run by TCRdb on the 5' RACE reads, gives a single entry per CDR3 protein. The table records about 470,000 distinct CDR3 sequences, 20% to 25% of them present only once. These records were also assigned to another study, of T cells expressing NK-cell markers.

Source material: CD4+ T cells sorted from blood. The origin of the receptors is a young woman in good health.

There are a few counts of this clonotype. The chain joins TRBV5-1 to TRBJ1-1, with 11 bases lining up with TRBD1. J was trimmed by 4 bases and V by 4 bases; bases with no gene match: 15. Germline V lookup: CDR1 SGHRS, CDR2 YFSETQ. This CDR3 contains 18 residues. CDR3 bases: TGCGCCAGCAGCCTAGTTCCCGGGACAGGGGGACGATCCACTGAAGCTTTCTTT. Protein product: CASSLVPGTGGRSTEAFF.

This clonotype was detected only a few times. V and J are TRBV29-1 and TRBJ1-2; TRBD1 might be the D (5 bases). CDR1 and CDR2 from the germline V gene are SQVTM and ANQGSEA. There are 13 residues in the CDR3. Trimming took 6 bases from V and 5 from J, leaving 16 bases between them. Here the CDR3 reads CSVFGTEAYGYTF. The CDR3, as DNA: TGCAGCGTGTTCGGGACCGAAGCGTATGGCTACACCTTC.

This chain links TRBV7-6 with TRBJ2-2; TRBD2 agrees at 11 bases. CDR3 size: 16 residues. J gave up 4 bases and V 4 bases, and 5 bases lay outside the gene matches. Germline V gene lookup returns CDR1 SGHVS and CDR2 FNYEAQ. CDR3: CASSSTSGRTTGELFF. CDR3 coding DNA: TGTGCCAGCAGCTCCACTAGCGGGAGAACCACCGGGGAGCTGTTTTTT.

V usage is TRBV5-1 and J usage is TRBJ2-5, with D perhaps TRBD1 (6 bases). Germline V gives CDR1 SGHRS, CDR2 YFSETQ. The CDR3 is made up of 15 amino acids. Between the trimmed V and J ends, which lost 0 bases and 4 bases, there was a span of 13 bases. This chain's CDR3 is CASSLGQGHGETQYF. In DNA form, the CDR3 reads TGCGCCAGCAGCTTGGGGCAGGGGCACGGAGAGACCCAGTACTTC. Full variable domain (remainder filled in from reference TRBV5-1 and TRBJ2-5): KAGVTQTPRYLIKTRGQQVTLSCSPISGHRSVSWYQQTPGQGLQFLFEYFSETQRNKGNFPGRFSGRQFSNSRSEMNVSTLELGDSALYLCASSLGQGHGETQYFGPGTRLLVL.

The sample holds a few counts of this clonotype. This chain connects TRBV6-6 to TRBJ2-7; D may be TRBD1 (6 bases). This CDR3 spans 12 amino acids. The V end lost 2 bases, the J end lost 6 bases, and 8 bases lay between the germline ends. Per germline, CDR1 MNHNY and CDR2 SVGAGI (reference sequence). In DNA form, the CDR3 reads TGTGCCAGCAGTTACGGACAGTTCGAGCAGTACTTC. Translating it yields CASSYGQFEQYF.

This clonotype was seen more than once but under ten times. The chain is built from TRBV20-1 and TRBJ1-5; TRBD1 matches 7 bases. The CDR3 has 14 amino acids. In germline, CDR1 is DFQATT, CDR2 SNEGSKA (reference sequence). The J segment lost 7 bases and the V segment lost 4 bases, leaving 10 bases of the junction unmatched. The CDR3 reads CSAKGTAGRQPQHF. For the CDR3, the DNA is TGCAGTGCTAAAGGGACAGCCGGCCGCCAGCCCCAGCATTTT.

The CDR3 bases are TGTGCCAGCAGCTCATTAGCGGGAGTAGGCGATGAGCAGTTCTTC. Translation gives CASSSLAGVGDEQFF. J is TRBJ2-1 and V is TRBV11-2; 9 bases line up with TRBD2. Trimming removed 4 bases from V and 8 bases from J; junction bases left unmatched: 9. CDR3 length: 15 amino acids. Germline V gene lookup returns CDR1 SGHAT and CDR2 FQNNGV.

The rearrangement uses TRBV12-3 or TRBV12-4 and TRBJ1-5; D gene ambiguous. With 1 base removed from V and 5 bases from J, the gap between germline ends came to 9 bases. The length of the CDR3 is 14 residues. The CDR3 DNA reads as TGTGCCAGCAGTTTAGAACGGACCGATCAGCCCCAGCATTTT. It specifies CASSLERTDQPQHF.

The sample holds one count of this clonotype. This chain joins TRBV19 and TRBJ1-1; D call uncertain. Germline V lookup: CDR1 LNHDA, CDR2 SQIVND (reference sequence). V was pared by 5 bases and J by 1 base, with 14 bases between. The CDR3 consists of 15 residues. The CDR3 loop reads CASSPWTGGNTEAFF. Written as DNA, the CDR3 is TGTGCCAGTAGTCCCTGGACGGGAGGGAACACTGAAGCTTTCTTT.

This clonotype was counted only a few times. The chain links TRBV5-5 to TRBJ2-1; the match to TRBD2 covers 11 bases. The CDR3 runs to 18 residues. With V trimmed by 1 base and J by 9 bases, 15 bases remained unmatched. Germline V gene lookup returns CDR1 SGHKS and CDR2 YYEKEE (reference sequence). In DNA form, the CDR3 reads TGTGCCAGCAGCTTGTCAGCCCGAACTAGCGGGAGAGGGGGTGAGCAGTTCTTC. The encoded protein is CASSLSARTSGRGGEQFF.

This clonotype was observed at least ten times. The rearrangement links TRBV10-3 to TRBJ2-1, with D unclear. Per the germline V gene, CDR1 is ENHRY and CDR2 is SYGVKD. This CDR3 has 13 residues. V was shortened by 2 bases and J by 4 bases, with 6 bases between the two germline ends. CDR3 nucleotide sequence: TGTGCCATCAGTGAGGGCCATTACAATGAGCAGTTCTTC. Translated, it gives CAISEGHYNEQFF.

The J gene is TRBJ1-6, the V gene TRBV3-1; 9 bases map to TRBD1. Germline V CDR1 and CDR2: LGHDT, YNNKEL (reference sequence). With V trimmed by 5 bases and J by 9 bases, 5 bases remained unmatched. The CDR3 runs to 14 residues. CDR3 DNA sequence: TGTGCCAGCAGCAATACAGGGGGCGCTTCACCCCTCCACTTT. Its protein product is CASSNTGGASPLHF.

There are a few counts of this clonotype. The gene calls are TRBV12-3 or TRBV12-4 and TRBJ1-2; no clear D gene. This CDR3 spans 14 amino acids. Between the trimmed V and J ends, which lost 5 bases and 2 bases, there was a span of 12 bases. CDR3 DNA: TGTGCCAGCAGTCTCCTCCAGGCGAACTATGGCTACACCTTC. Amino acid sequence: CASSLLQANYGYTF.

This clonotype was detected a few times. This chain links TRBV25-1 with TRBJ2-3; possibly TRBD2 for D (6 bases). Germline CDR1 MGHDK, CDR2 SYGVNS. V dropped 7 bases and J dropped 5 bases, with 10 bases sitting between them. The CDR3 covers 12 residues. CDR3 coding DNA: TGTGCCAGCACACCCGGGGGAGATACGCAGTATTTT. The encoded protein is CASTPGGDTQYF.

This clonotype showed up just a few times. The rearrangement links TRBV7-2 to TRBJ2-1, with TRBD2 matching 9 bases. CDR1 and CDR2 from the germline V gene are SGHTA and FQGNSA. CDR3 length: 16 residues. After removal of 5 bases from V and 5 bases from J, the junction contained 10 bases not matched to a gene. The CDR3 spells CASSPHSGSGDNEQFF. The CDR3 DNA follows: TGTGCCAGCAGCCCCCATAGCGGGAGTGGCGACAATGAGCAGTTCTTC.

This chain joins TRBV19 and TRBJ2-7; D is perhaps TRBD1 (6 bases). The germline V gene encodes CDR1 LNHDA and CDR2 SQIVND (reference sequence). The CDR3 totals 16 residues. The ends were cut back, 5 bases at V and 0 bases at J, with 17 bases in the middle. CDR3 residues: CASSSFRDKNSYEQYF. In DNA, the CDR3 is TGTGCCAGTAGTTCATTCCGGGACAAGAACTCCTACGAGCAGTACTTC.

In its sample, this clonotype was seen a few times. The genes are TRBV29-1 and TRBJ2-3; D uncertain. This CDR3 comprises 13 residues. V dropped 0 bases and J dropped 5 bases, with 9 bases sitting between them. Germline CDR1 is SQVTM and CDR2 is ANQGSEA. The CDR3 DNA reads as TGCAGCGTTGAAGATTATGCGGAAGATACGCAGTATTTT. This gives the protein CSVEDYAEDTQYF.

The rearrangement uses TRBV28 and TRBJ2-7; 7 bases map to TRBD2. The CDR3 has 15 residues. The V segment lost 6 bases and the J segment 2 bases; nucleotides outside the gene matches: 10. CDR1 and CDR2 (germline): MDHEN, SYDVKM. The CDR3 reads CASSRMGGSTYEQYF. CDR3 in DNA: TGTGCCAGCAGCCGCATGGGAGGGTCTACCTACGAGCAGTACTTC.

This clonotype has only a few counts. This chain joins TRBV6-5 and TRBJ2-3; 8 nucleotides match TRBD2. The CDR3 totals 16 residues. Germline CDR1 and CDR2: MNHEY and SVGAGI. Trimming took 2 bases from V and 2 from J; bases not matched to a gene: 6. CDR3 region: CASSYRVAGPTDTQYF. The CDR3 nucleotides read TGTGCCAGCAGTTACCGGGTAGCGGGACCCACAGATACGCAGTATTTT.

V is TRBV4-2 and J is TRBJ2-1; 7 nucleotides align to TRBD2. The V gene's germline CDR1 is LGHNA and CDR2 YNFKEQ. With 5 bases clipped from V and 9 bases from J, the junction kept 16 bases outside the gene matches. The CDR3 has 16 amino acids. The CDR3 coding sequence is TGTGCCAGCAGCTCATATCTAGCGGAGGATGGTCTTGAGCAGTTCTTC. Amino acids: CASSSYLAEDGLEQFF.

This chain connects TRBV20-1 to TRBJ2-3; 8 nucleotides agree with TRBD2. Germline V gene data show CDR1 as DFQATT and CDR2 as SNEGSKA (reference sequence). J gave up 0 bases and V 5 bases, and 7 bases lay outside the gene matches. The CDR3 has 15 amino acids. The CDR3 protein is CSAQLADSSTDTQYF. The DNA of the CDR3 is TGCAGTGCTCAACTAGCGGATTCTAGCACAGATACGCAGTATTTT.

This chain uses TRBV6-1 with TRBJ2-7; 7 nucleotides agree with TRBD2. The CDR3 loop spans 13 amino acids. V shed 6 bases and J 5 bases; nucleotides not matched to a gene: 7. Germline CDR1 and CDR2: MNHNS and SASEGT. CDR3 sequence: CASRLREAHEQYF. CDR3 sequence (DNA): TGTGCCAGCAGGCTTCGGGAGGCCCACGAGCAGTACTTC.

This clonotype turned up a few times. Relative to the germline gene, one junction end is altered; a read error may explain this. The rearrangement links TRBV20-1 to TRBJ2-5; TRBD2 is a possible D gene (6 bases). Germline CDR1 and CDR2: DFQATT and SNEGSKA (reference sequence). The CDR3 totals 14 residues. CDR3 sequence: CSARGAGSSETQYF. The CDR3 DNA sequence: TGCAGTGCCAGAGGTGCCGGGAGTTCGGAGACCCAGTACTTC.

The rearrangement joins TRBV5-1 to TRBJ2-7; unclear D gene. Deletions cut 0 bases from V and 2 bases from J, with 12 bases between. The CDR3 is made up of 15 amino acids. CDR1 and CDR2 (germline): SGHRS, YFSETQ. CDR3 in amino acids: CASSLGILTTYEQYF. The CDR3 DNA reads as TGCGCCAGCAGCTTGGGTATACTCACGACCTACGAGCAGTACTTC.

V is TRBV12-3 or TRBV12-4 and J is TRBJ2-1; TRBD2 is a possible D gene (6 bases). Trimming took off 6 bases at V and 2 bases at J, with 11 bases between the two ends. This CDR3 contains 14 residues. CDR3 sequence: CASRRDLTYNEQFF. CDR3 coding DNA: TGTGCCAGCAGGCGGGACCTCACCTACAATGAGCAGTTCTTC.

V and J are TRBV5-1 and TRBJ2-3; 11 nucleotides line up with TRBD1. The germline gives CDR1 SGHRS, CDR2 YFSETQ. J lost 5 bases, V lost 4 bases, and 6 bases had no gene match. The CDR3 is 15 residues long. The CDR3 nucleotides are TGCGCCAGCAGCCTCGGACAGGGGGCGGGAGATACGCAGTATTTT. Protein product: CASSLGQGAGDTQYF.

The chain recombines TRBV20-1 with TRBJ2-7, with 11 positions matching TRBD2. Trimming cost V 1 base and J 3 bases; bases outside gene matches: 8. The germline CDR1 and CDR2 sequences are DFQATT and SNEGSKA (reference sequence). The CDR3 is made up of 16 amino acids. In DNA, the CDR3 is TGCAGTGCTAGAGCCCCTAGCGGGGGGCGATACTACGAGCAGTACTTC. The encoded protein is CSARAPSGGRYYEQYF.

This clonotype was seen more than once but under ten times. The V and J genes are TRBV12-3 or TRBV12-4 and TRBJ2-3; either TRBD1 or TRBD2 may supply D (6 bases each). The V end was cut by 7 bases, the J end by 2 bases, with 19 bases between. CDR3 size: 16 residues. Here the CDR3 DNA reads TGTGCCAGCAAGTCGATTAGGGGGGATCTCACAGATACGCAGTATTTT. Protein sequence: CASKSIRGDLTDTQYF.

This clonotype has a single count. V and J are TRBV20-1 and TRBJ1-1, with 8 bases identical to TRBD1. The junction had 14 bases not matched to a gene; V was cut back by 6 bases and J by 5 bases. Germline V gene lookup returns CDR1 DFQATT and CDR2 SNEGSKA (reference sequence). The length of the CDR3 is 15 residues. CDR3 in amino acids: CSAIWRTGLGTEAFF. Written as DNA, the CDR3 is TGCAGTGCGATATGGAGGACAGGGTTGGGGACTGAAGCTTTCTTT.

This clonotype showed up just a few times. The J gene is TRBJ2-3, the V gene TRBV10-3; TRBD1 matches at 9 bases. Germline CDR1 is ENHRY and CDR2 is SYGVKD. The J segment lost 6 bases and the V segment lost 11 bases, leaving 12 bases of the junction unmatched. The CDR3 spans 14 residues. CDR3 coding DNA: TGTGCCGCCACCGGGACAGGGATATCCGATACGCAGTATTTT. It is translated as CAATGTGISDTQYF.

This clonotype has just a few counts. V usage is TRBV2 and J usage is TRBJ1-3; no firm D call. Deletions cut 5 bases from V and 2 bases from J, with 10 bases between. The CDR3 has 14 amino acids. CDR1 and CDR2 (germline): SNHLY, FYNNEI. CDR3 residues: CASSSFSPGNTIYF. DNA of the CDR3: TGTGCCAGCAGTTCCTTTTCCCCTGGAAACACCATATATTTT.

This clonotype was counted between two and nine times. The J gene is TRBJ2-1, the V gene TRBV12-3 or TRBV12-4; 10 bases fit TRBD2. Unmatched junction bases numbered 14, after V lost 5 bases and J lost 7 bases. The CDR3 has 17 amino acids. DNA of the CDR3: TGTGCCAGCAGTCCCCGAGTCCTAGCGGGAGTGGGAAATGAGCAGTTCTTC. Its translation is CASSPRVLAGVGNEQFF.